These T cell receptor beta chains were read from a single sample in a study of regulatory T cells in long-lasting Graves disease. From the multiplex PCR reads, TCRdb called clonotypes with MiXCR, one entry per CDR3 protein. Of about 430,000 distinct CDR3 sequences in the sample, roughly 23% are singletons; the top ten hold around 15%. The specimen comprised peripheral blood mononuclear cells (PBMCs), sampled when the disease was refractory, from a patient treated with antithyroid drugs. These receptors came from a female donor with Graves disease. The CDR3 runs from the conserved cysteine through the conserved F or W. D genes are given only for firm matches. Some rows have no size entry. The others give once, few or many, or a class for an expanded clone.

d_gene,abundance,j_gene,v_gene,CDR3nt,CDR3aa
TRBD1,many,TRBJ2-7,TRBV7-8,TGTGCCAGCAGCTTAGGTCCAGGGGGCTCCTACGAGCAGTACTTC,CASSLGPGGSYEQYF
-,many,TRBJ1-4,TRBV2,TGTGCCAGCAGAGCACAGGGAAGGAGAACTAATGAAAAACTGTTTTTT,CASRAQGRRTNEKLFF
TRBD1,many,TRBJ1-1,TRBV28,TGTGCCAGCAGTTCAGGGGGGGACATGAACACTGAAGCTTTCTTT,CASSSGGDMNTEAFF
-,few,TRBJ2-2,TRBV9,TGTGCCAGCACCCCTCAGGAGCCGAACACCGGGGAGCTGTTTTTT,CASTPQEPNTGELFF
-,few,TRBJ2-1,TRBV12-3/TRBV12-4,TGTGCCAGCAGCTCGGGATTTTATGAGCAGTTCTTC,CASSSGFYEQFF
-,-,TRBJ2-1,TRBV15,TGTGCCACCAGCAGAGATCAGGCGGGCGGCAATGAGCAGTTCTTC,CATSRDQAGGNEQFF
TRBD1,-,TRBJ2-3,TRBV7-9,TGTGCCAGCAGCCACTGGGACAGCCTCACAGATACGCAGTATTTT,CASSHWDSLTDTQYF
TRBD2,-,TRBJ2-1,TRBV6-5,TGTGCCAGCAGTTACTCTGAACTAGCGGGAGGCAATGAGCAGTTCTTC,CASSYSELAGGNEQFF
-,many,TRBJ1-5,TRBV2,TGTGCCAGCAGTGAAACTCGGGGCAATCAGCCCCAGCATTTT,CASSETRGNQPQHF
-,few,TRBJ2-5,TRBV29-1,TGCAGCGTTGAAGAATCTGGGAAGACCCAGTACTTC,CSVEESGKTQYF
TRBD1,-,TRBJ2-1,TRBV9,TGTGCCAGCAGCGTAGGTTTGGGACAGACCTACAATGAGCAGTTCTTC,CASSVGLGQTYNEQFF
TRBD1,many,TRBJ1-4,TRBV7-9,TGTGCCAGCAGCTCCGGGACAGGGGATGAAAAACTGTTTTTT,CASSSGTGDEKLFF
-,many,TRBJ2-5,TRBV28,TGTGCCAGCAGCCTATGGGGGGACCGCGGGGAACAAGAGACCCAGTACTTC,CASSLWGDRGEQETQYF
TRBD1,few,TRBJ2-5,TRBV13,TGTGCCAGCAGCTTAGGGGGACAGCAACAAGAGACCCAGCACTTC,CASSLGGQQQETQHF
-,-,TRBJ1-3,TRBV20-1,TGCAGTGCTAGAGACCTTAGCTCTGGAAACACCATATATTTT,CSARDLSSGNTIYF
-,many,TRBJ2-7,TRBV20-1,TGCAGTGCCCAAACCCGGGACTTCTCCTACGAGCAGTACTTC,CSAQTRDFSYEQYF
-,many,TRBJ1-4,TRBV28,TGTGCCAGCAGTGCCGGTGAGGAAAAACTGTTTTTT,CASSAGEEKLFF
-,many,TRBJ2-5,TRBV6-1,TGTGCCAGCAATGGGGCAGAGAAACAAGAGACCCAGTACTTC,CASNGAEKQETQYF
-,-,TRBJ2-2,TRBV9,TGTGCCAGCAGCGTAGCTCTGGGGGCGGAGAACACCGGGGAGCTGTTTTTT,CASSVALGAENTGELFF
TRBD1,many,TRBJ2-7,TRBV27,TGTGCCAGCAGTTTATCGGGGGACAGGGCCTACGAGCAGTACTTC,CASSLSGDRAYEQYF
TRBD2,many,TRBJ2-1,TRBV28,TGTGCCAGCAAGGTTCTAGCGGGAGGTGATGAGCAGTTCTTC,CASKVLAGGDEQFF
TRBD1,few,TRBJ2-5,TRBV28,TGTGCCAGCAGTAGACAGGGTGGATGGGGAGAGACCCAGTACTTC,CASSRQGGWGETQYF
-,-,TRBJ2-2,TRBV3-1,TGTGCCAGCAGCCAAGCCGGGTTCACCGGGGAGCTGTTTTTT,CASSQAGFTGELFF
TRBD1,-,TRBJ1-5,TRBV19,TGTGCCAGTAGTATAGGGGGACAGGGTTATCAGCCCCAGCATTTT,CASSIGGQGYQPQHF
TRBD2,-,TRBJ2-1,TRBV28,TGTGCCAGCAGCCCCGGGGTAGCGGGGCTCAATGAGCAGTTCTTC,CASSPGVAGLNEQFF
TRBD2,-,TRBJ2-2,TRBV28,TGTGCCAGCAGCCTCGGGACTAGCGGGAGTCGGCCCGGGGAGCTGTTTTTT,CASSLGTSGSRPGELFF
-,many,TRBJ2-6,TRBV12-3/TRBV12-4,TGTGCCAACCCGGATGACCCTGGGGCCAACGTCCTGACTTTC,CANPDDPGANVLTF
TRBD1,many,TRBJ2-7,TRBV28,TGTGCCAGCAGTTTTCTTACGGGACAGGGCGACTACGAGCAGTACTTC,CASSFLTGQGDYEQYF
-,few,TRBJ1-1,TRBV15,TGTGCCACCAGCGAAATCGAGGGCACTGAAGCTTTCTTT,CATSEIEGTEAFF
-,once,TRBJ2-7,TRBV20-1,TGCAGTGCTAGAGATCTCTTTAGTCGACAGCCTTCCTACGGGCAGTACTTC,CSARDLFSRQPSYGQYF
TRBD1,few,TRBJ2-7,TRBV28,TGTGCCAGTTTATCCGGGACAGGGCACTACGAGCAGTACTTC,CASLSGTGHYEQYF
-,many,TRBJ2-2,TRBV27,TGTGCCAGCAGTCCAGTTATGGGGACGAACACCGGGGAGCTGTTTTTT,CASSPVMGTNTGELFF
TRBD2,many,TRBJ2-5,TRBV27,TGTGCCAGCAGCCCTCTAGCGGGAGGTCAAGAGACCCAGTACTTC,CASSPLAGGQETQYF
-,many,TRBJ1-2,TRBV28,TGTGCCAGCAGTTTCCTGTCTTACGGCTACACCTTC,CASSFLSYGYTF
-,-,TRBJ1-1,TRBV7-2,TGTGCCAGCAGCTTTGGTGGGGTGGACACTGAAGCTTTCTTT,CASSFGGVDTEAFF
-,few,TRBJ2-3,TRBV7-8,TGTGCCAGCAGCTTTTTCGAGGGTTGGGATACGCAGTATTTT,CASSFFEGWDTQYF
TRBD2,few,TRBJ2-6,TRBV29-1,TGCAGCGTTGAAACAGTCATAGCGGGAAGCTCTGGGGCCAACGTCCTGACTTTC,CSVETVIAGSSGANVLTF
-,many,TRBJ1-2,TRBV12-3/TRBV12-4,TGTGCCAGCAGTCCAACAGGGTCCGTGTATGGCTACACCTTC,CASSPTGSVYGYTF
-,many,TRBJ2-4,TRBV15,TGTGCCACCAGCGGCCGAACTGGGGGCGCGGAAAACATTCAGTACTTC,CATSGRTGGAENIQYF